The 24 T cell receptor beta chains presented below share a single source sample, sequenced in a study of blood T cell repertoires in COVID-19. Clones were read by immunoSEQ multiplex PCR, and TCRdb kept only the in-frame ones, dropping some. The sample lists some 200,000 clones, roughly 82% seen once, with about 5% in the top ten. The specimen sequenced was PBMCs or T cells enriched from blood (not recorded which). Receptors originate from a woman aged 60-75 years with acute COVID-19.

The CDR3, as DNA: TGTGCCAGCAGTAACACTCGGACAGGCTGGGAAAAACTGTTTTTT. It is translated as CASSNTRTGWEKLFF. The chain has TRBV11-2 and TRBJ1-4; TRBD1 aligns across 7 bases. V lost 6 bases, J lost 8 bases, and 12 bases stayed unmatched. Germline V gene data show CDR1 as SGHAT and CDR2 as FQNNGV. This CDR3 region has 15 residues. Drawing the rest from reference TRBV11-2 and TRBJ1-4, the complete variable domain is EAGVAQSPRYKIIEKRQSVAFWCNPISGHATLYWYQQILGQGPKLLIQFQNNGVVDDSQLPKDRFSAERLKGVDSTLKIQPAKLEDSAVYLCASSNTRTGWEKLFFGSGTQLSVL.

This clone was seen just once. The gene calls are TRBV5-5 and TRBJ1-1; D is undetermined. V was pared by 3 bases and J by 1 base, with 7 bases between. This CDR3 has 13 amino acids. CDR1 SGHKS and CDR2 YYEKEE come from the germline V gene (reference sequence). CDR3 nucleotides: TGTGCCAGCAGCTCATACACGAACACTGAAGCTTTCTTT. Translating gives CASSSYTNTEAFF.

In its sample, this clone was seen once. J is TRBJ2-7 and V is TRBV28, with a possible D match to TRBD1 (6 bases). The CDR3 is 13 residues long. Germline assignment: CDR1 MDHEN and CDR2 SYDVKM. With 3 bases removed from V and 9 bases from J, the gap between germline ends came to 15 bases. For the CDR3, the DNA is TGTGCCAGCAGTTTTCAGCAGGGGATAGTGCAGTACGTC. Its translation is CASSFQQGIVQYV.

About this clone itself: The germline gene is not matched at one end of the junction; a read error may be the cause. The chain has TRBV2 and TRBJ2-4; TRBD2 matches 12 bases. The CDR3 has 15 residues. From germline, CDR1 is SNHLY and CDR2 FYNNEI. The CDR3 protein is CASPRPRLAGVEIHF. Written as DNA, the CDR3 is TGTGCCAGCCCGCGACCCCGACTAGCGGGGGTGGAAATCCACTTC.

This clone was seen a single time. This chain joins TRBV21-1 and TRBJ2-1; the D call in the table, TRBD2, was not verified against the DNA. TRBV21-1 is described as a pseudogene. CDR3 size: 16 residues. The CDR3 DNA follows: TGTGCCAGCAGCCTACCCCCGGGACTAGCGGGCAATGAGCAGTTCTTC. Its protein is CASSLPPGLAGNEQFF.

This clone has a single count. The V call is TRBV9, the J call TRBJ1-2; no firm D call. Germline CDR1 SGDLS, CDR2 YYNGEE. This CDR3 has 12 residues. V lost 1 base and J 3 bases, leaving 4 bases between the germline ends. The CDR3 is CASSVPDYGYTF. Here the CDR3 DNA reads TGTGCCAGCAGCGTACCTGACTATGGCTACACCTTC.

This clone was detected only a few times. The chain carries TRBV25-1 and TRBJ2-2; D is unclear. The CDR3 consists of 13 residues. CDR1 MGHDK and CDR2 SYGVNS come from the germline V gene. Trimming shortened V by 3 bases and J by 1 base, and 3 bases separated the two germline ends. CDR3 in amino acids: CASSDRNTGELFF. Here the CDR3 DNA reads TGTGCCAGCAGTGACAGGAACACCGGGGAGCTGTTTTTT.

This clone was counted once. The chain is built from TRBV3-1 (or the pseudogene TRBV3-2) and TRBJ2-1, with 11 positions matching TRBD1. Unmatched junction bases numbered 9, after V lost 3 bases and J lost 8 bases. The CDR3 consists of 16 residues. Germline CDR1 and CDR2: LGHDT and YNNKEL (reference sequence). CDR3 loop: CASSHSGQGGGYEQFF. The CDR3 DNA sequence: TGTGCCAGCAGCCACTCGGGACAGGGGGGAGGATATGAGCAGTTCTTC.

This CDR3 reads CASNLAGETQYF. The CDR3 DNA is TGTGCCAGCAACCTAGCGGGAGAGACCCAGTACTTC. The chain recombines TRBV2 with TRBJ2-5; 8 bases match TRBD2. The CDR3 is made up of 12 amino acids. Per the germline V gene, CDR1 is SNHLY and CDR2 is FYNNEI. The trim removed 7 bases at V and 4 bases at J, leaving 2 bases unmatched.

The V call is TRBV5-1, the J call TRBJ2-3; 11 bases fit TRBD2. The CDR3 is 18 residues long. V was clipped by 3 bases and J by 4 bases; unmatched bases: 13. Per germline, CDR1 SGHRS and CDR2 YFSETQ. The CDR3 DNA reads TGCGCCAGCAGCTCACAGATTTCTAGCGGGGGGTATGCAGATACGCAGTATTTT. Translation: CASSSQISSGGYADTQYF.

This rearrangement joins TRBV9 to TRBJ2-4; TRBD2 aligns across 14 bases. This CDR3 has 18 amino acids. The trim removed 3 bases at V and 3 bases at J, leaving 8 bases unmatched. CDR1 is SGDLS and CDR2 is YYNGEE in the germline V gene. Written as DNA, the CDR3 is TGTGCCAGCAGCGAGGGGACTAGCGGGAGAAGGGGCAAAAACATTCAGTACTTC. Its translation: CASSEGTSGRRGKNIQYF. The variable domain in full, with the rest retrieved from reference TRBV9 and TRBJ2-4, is DSGVTQTPKHLITATGQRVTLRCSPRSGDLSVYWYQQSLDQGLQFLIQYYNGEERAKGNILERFSAQQFPDLHSELNLSSLELGDSALYFCASSEGTSGRRGKNIQYFGAGTRLSVL.

J is TRBJ2-3 and V is TRBV3-1 (or the pseudogene TRBV3-2); TRBD2 matches 8 bases. The CDR3 is 15 amino acids. Per the germline V gene, CDR1 is LGHDT and CDR2 is YNNKEL (reference sequence). The V segment lost 1 base and the J segment 4 bases; nucleotides outside the gene matches: 4. CDR3: CASSQGGRIADTQYF. The CDR3 nucleotides are TGTGCCAGCAGCCAAGGCGGGAGGATCGCAGATACGCAGTATTTT.

The rearrangement uses TRBV2 and TRBJ1-5; D is unresolved. Trimming took off 6 bases at V and 2 bases at J, with 11 bases between the two ends. Germline V lookup: CDR1 SNHLY, CDR2 FYNNEI. This CDR3 is 14 amino acids long. CDR3 sequence (DNA): TGTGCCAGCAGGCCCGGGGTGCGCAATCAGCCCCAGCATTTT. It yields the protein CASRPGVRNQPQHF.

The chain employs TRBV30 and TRBJ1-1; TRBD1 is a possible D gene (5 bases). In germline, CDR1 is GTSNPN, CDR2 SVGIG (reference sequence). Between the trimmed V and J ends, which lost 6 bases and 1 base, there was a span of 12 bases. The CDR3 totals 13 residues. The CDR3 bases are TGTGCCTGCCTAGGGAGGGGGAACACTGAAGCTTTCTTT. It translates to CACLGRGNTEAFF. The full variable domain, completed using reference TRBV30 and TRBJ1-1, is SQTIHQWPATLVQPVGSPLSLECTVEGTSNPNLYWYRQAAGRGLQLLFYSVGIGQISSEVPQNLSASRPQDRQFILSSKKLLLSDSGFYLCACLGRGNTEAFFGQGTRLTVV.

V and J are TRBV5-1 and TRBJ2-3, with 8 positions matching TRBD1. Trimming took 0 bases from V and 9 from J; bases not matched to a gene: 15. The CDR3 consists of 17 residues. Germline CDR1 SGHRS, CDR2 YFSETQ. The CDR3 DNA follows: TGCGCCAGCAGCTTGGATTTCTGGACAGGGAAGGGAAAGACGCAGTATTTT. This codes for CASSLDFWTGKGKTQYF. Looking up the rest from reference TRBV5-1 and TRBJ2-3 gives the full variable domain: KAGVTQTPRYLIKTRGQQVTLSCSPISGHRSVSWYQQTPGQGLQFLFEYFSETQRNKGNFPGRFSGRQFSNSRSEMNVSTLELGDSALYLCASSLDFWTGKGKTQYFGPGTRLTVL.

The rearrangement joins TRBV7-2 to TRBJ1-5; unclear D gene. The ends were cut back, 0 bases at V and 0 bases at J, with 6 bases in the middle. Germline V lookup: CDR1 SGHTA, CDR2 FQGNSA. CDR3 length equals 15 residues. The CDR3 protein is CASSLAQNSNQPQHF. The CDR3 DNA reads TGTGCCAGCAGCTTAGCGCAGAATAGCAATCAGCCCCAGCATTTT. The full variable domain, in which reference TRBV7-2 and TRBJ1-5 provide the parts outside the CDR3, is GAGVSQSPSNKVTEKGKDVELRCDPISGHTALYWYRQSLGQGLEFLIYFQGNSAPDKSGLPSDRFSAERTGGSVSTLTIQRTQQEDSAVYLCASSLAQNSNQPQHFGDGTRLSIL.

The V and J genes are TRBV2 and TRBJ1-1; D is unresolved. The CDR3 is 12 residues long. The germline CDR1 and CDR2 sequences are SNHLY and FYNNEI. V was trimmed by 2 bases and J by 8 bases, leaving 9 bases between them. In DNA form, the CDR3 reads TGTGCCAGCAGTGAAATGGCCCGCGAAGCTTTCTTT. This encodes CASSEMAREAFF. The full variable domain, completed using reference TRBV2 and TRBJ1-1, is EPEVTQTPSHQVTQMGQEVILRCVPISNHLYFYWYRQILGQKVEFLVSFYNNEISEKSEIFDDQFSVERPDGSNFTLKIRSTKLEDSAMYFCASSEMAREAFFGQGTRLTVV.

The genes are TRBV28 and TRBJ2-7; 9 positions match TRBD1. The CDR3 has 16 amino acids. J gave up 5 bases and V 2 bases, and 10 bases lay outside the gene matches. Germline V lookup: CDR1 MDHEN, CDR2 SYDVKM. CDR3 DNA sequence: TGTGCCAGCAGTTTAGGAGGGACAGGGACGATCCACGAGCAGTACGTC. Its protein is CASSLGGTGTIHEQYV.

This sequence joins TRBV28 and TRBJ2-3; TRBD1 is a possible D gene (6 bases). CDR1 is MDHEN and CDR2 is SYDVKM in the germline V gene. Deletions cut 5 bases from V and 3 bases from J, with 15 bases between. The CDR3 is made up of 15 amino acids. CDR3 sequence reads: CASSPSGDGTDTQYF. For the CDR3, the DNA is TGTGCCAGCAGTCCGTCAGGGGATGGAACAGATACGCAGTATTTT.

The V and J genes are TRBV18 and TRBJ2-3; 7 nucleotides line up with TRBD2. The junction had 13 bases not matched to a gene; V was cut back by 2 bases and J by 8 bases. Per the germline V gene, CDR1 is KGHSH and CDR2 is LQKENI. The CDR3 is 16 amino acids. CDR3 nucleotides: TGTGCCAGCTCACCAGTCGGGGGGAAGGGAAAGTTTACGCAGTATTTT. This sequence encodes CASSPVGGKGKFTQYF.

The sample holds one count of this clone. The chain uses TRBV7-2 and TRBJ2-4; 7 bases match TRBD1. There are 14 residues in the CDR3. Per germline, CDR1 SGHTA and CDR2 FQGNSA. J lost 8 bases, V lost 5 bases, and 9 bases had no gene match. The CDR3 region is CASSPRQGGDIQYF. Written as DNA, the CDR3 is TGTGCCAGCAGCCCGCGACAGGGCGGAGACATTCAGTACTTC.

The chain employs TRBV6-2 or TRBV6-3 and TRBJ1-5; 7 bases are shared with TRBD1. Germline values: CDR1 MNHEY, CDR2 SVGEGT. V shed 2 bases and J 1 base; nucleotides not matched to a gene: 14. The CDR3 is 19 residues long. The CDR3 coding sequence is TGTGCCAGCAGTTACAATAGGCAGGGGGTTCTCCCCAGCAATCAGCCCCAGCATTTT. Protein sequence: CASSYNRQGVLPSNQPQHF.

This clone has just a few counts. This rearrangement joins TRBV14 to TRBJ2-5; D unclear. Germline V gene lookup returns CDR1 SGHDN and CDR2 FVKESK. This CDR3 comprises 13 residues. V lost 0 bases, J lost 4 bases, and 6 bases lay in between. The DNA of the CDR3 is TGTGCCAGCAGCCAAGAGGTGGCAGAGACCCAGTACTTC. Encoded protein: CASSQEVAETQYF.

This chain uses TRBV15 with TRBJ1-5; D gene uncertain. The CDR3 loop spans 14 amino acids. Trimming took 5 bases from V and 0 from J, leaving 8 bases between them. From germline, CDR1 is LNHNV and CDR2 YYDKDF (reference sequence). The CDR3 loop reads CATSEGLSNQPQHF. CDR3 bases: TGTGCCACCAGCGAAGGACTTAGCAATCAGCCCCAGCATTTT.